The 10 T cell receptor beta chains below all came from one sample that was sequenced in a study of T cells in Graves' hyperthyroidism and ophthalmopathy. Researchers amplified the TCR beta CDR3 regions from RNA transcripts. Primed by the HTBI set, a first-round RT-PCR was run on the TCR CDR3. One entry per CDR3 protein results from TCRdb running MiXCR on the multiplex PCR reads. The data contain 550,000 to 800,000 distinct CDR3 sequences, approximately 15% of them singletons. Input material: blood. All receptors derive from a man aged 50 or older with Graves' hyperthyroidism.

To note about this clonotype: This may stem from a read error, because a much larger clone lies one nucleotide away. CDR3 region: CASSYPRQEVNTEAFF. CDR3 nucleotides: TGTGCCAGCAGTTACCCCAGACAGGAGGTGAACACTGAAGCTTTCTTT. The chain has TRBV6-5 and TRBJ1-1; maybe TRBD1 (6 bases). CDR3 length: 16 residues. Trimming took off 2 bases at V and 0 bases at J, with 13 bases between the two ends. Germline CDR1 and CDR2: MNHEY and SVGAGI.

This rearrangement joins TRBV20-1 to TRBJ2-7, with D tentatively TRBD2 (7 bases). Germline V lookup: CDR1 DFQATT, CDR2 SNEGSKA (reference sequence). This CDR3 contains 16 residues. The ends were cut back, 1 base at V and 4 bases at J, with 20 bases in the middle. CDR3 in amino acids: CSARGGGAPFSYEQYF. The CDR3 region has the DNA TGCAGTGCTAGAGGTGGGGGGGCCCCCTTTTCTTACGAGCAGTACTTC.

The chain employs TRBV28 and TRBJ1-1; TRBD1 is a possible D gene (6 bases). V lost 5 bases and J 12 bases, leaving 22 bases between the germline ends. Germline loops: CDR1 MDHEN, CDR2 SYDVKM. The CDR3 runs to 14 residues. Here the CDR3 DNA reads TGTGCCAGCAGTCAGGGACAAATACTCTTGAAGCCTTTCTTT. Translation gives CASSQGQILLKPFF.

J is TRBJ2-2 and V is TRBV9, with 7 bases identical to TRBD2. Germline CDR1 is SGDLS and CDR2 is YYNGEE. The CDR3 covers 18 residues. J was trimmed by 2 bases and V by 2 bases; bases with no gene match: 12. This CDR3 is CASSVDSGGYTNTGELFF. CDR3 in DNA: TGTGCCAGCAGCGTGGACTCGGGAGGATATACAAACACCGGGGAGCTGTTTTTT. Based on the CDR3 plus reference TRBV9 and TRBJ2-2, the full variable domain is DSGVTQTPKHLITATGQRVTLRCSPRSGDLSVYWYQQSLDQGLQFLIQYYNGEERAKGNILERFSAQQFPDLHSELNLSSLELGDSALYFCASSVDSGGYTNTGELFFGEGSRLTVL.

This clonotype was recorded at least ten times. In nucleotides, the CDR3 is TGTGCCAGCAGGGAACAAGGATCGTACACTGAAGCTTTCTTT. This codes for CASREQGSYTEAFF. The J gene is TRBJ1-1, the V gene TRBV7-9, with no clear D. Germline CDR1 reads SEHNR; CDR2 reads FQNEAQ (reference sequence). V dropped 6 bases and J dropped 3 bases, with 14 bases sitting between them. The CDR3 consists of 14 residues.

CDR3 residues: CASSAGYGNTIYF. The DNA of the CDR3 is TGTGCCAGCAGTGCGGGGTACGGAAACACCATATATTTT. The chain links TRBV6-2 or TRBV6-3 to TRBJ1-3; D remains unclear. The ends were cut back, 5 bases at V and 4 bases at J, with 9 bases in the middle. The germline gives CDR1 MNHEY, CDR2 SVGEGT. The CDR3 length is 13 residues.

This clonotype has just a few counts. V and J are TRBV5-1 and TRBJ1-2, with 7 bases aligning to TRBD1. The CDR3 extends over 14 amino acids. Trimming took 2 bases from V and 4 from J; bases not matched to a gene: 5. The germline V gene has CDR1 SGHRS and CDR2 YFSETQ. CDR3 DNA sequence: TGCGCCAGCAGCTTCCTAGGGGGCGGCTATGGCTACACCTTC. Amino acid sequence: CASSFLGGGYGYTF.

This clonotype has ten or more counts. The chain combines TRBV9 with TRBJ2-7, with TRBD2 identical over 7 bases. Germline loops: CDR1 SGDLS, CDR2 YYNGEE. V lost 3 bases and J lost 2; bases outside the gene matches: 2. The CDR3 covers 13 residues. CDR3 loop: CASSASGPYEQYF. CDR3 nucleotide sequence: TGTGCCAGCAGCGCTAGCGGTCCCTACGAGCAGTACTTC.

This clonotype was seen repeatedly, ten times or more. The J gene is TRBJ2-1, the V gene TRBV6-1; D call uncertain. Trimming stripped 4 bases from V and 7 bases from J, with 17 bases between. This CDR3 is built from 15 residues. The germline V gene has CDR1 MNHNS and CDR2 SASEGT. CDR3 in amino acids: CASSAIENGENEQFF. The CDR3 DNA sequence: TGTGCCAGCAGTGCTATCGAAAACGGAGAGAATGAGCAGTTCTTC.

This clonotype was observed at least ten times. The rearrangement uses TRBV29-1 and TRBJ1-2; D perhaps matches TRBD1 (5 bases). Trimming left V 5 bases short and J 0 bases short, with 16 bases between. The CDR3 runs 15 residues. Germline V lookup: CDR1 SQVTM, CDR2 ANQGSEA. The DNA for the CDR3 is TGCAGCGTTCTTTTTGAGGGGTCTACTAACTATGGCTACACCTTC. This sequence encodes CSVLFEGSTNYGYTF.